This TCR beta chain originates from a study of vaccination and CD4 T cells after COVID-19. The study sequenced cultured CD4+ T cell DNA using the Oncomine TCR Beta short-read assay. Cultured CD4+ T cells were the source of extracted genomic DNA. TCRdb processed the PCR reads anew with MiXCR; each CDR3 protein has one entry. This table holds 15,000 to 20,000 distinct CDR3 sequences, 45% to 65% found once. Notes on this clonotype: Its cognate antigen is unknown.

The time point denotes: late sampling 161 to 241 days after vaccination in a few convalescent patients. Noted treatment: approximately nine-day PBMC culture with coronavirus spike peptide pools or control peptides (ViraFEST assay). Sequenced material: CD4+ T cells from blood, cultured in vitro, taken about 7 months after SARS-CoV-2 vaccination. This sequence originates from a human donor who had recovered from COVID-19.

The CDR3 loop reads CASRAAPQGRGGAEAFF. The CDR3 DNA reads TGCGCCAGCAGGGCCGCGCCACAGGGGCGGGGGGGGGCTGAAGCTTTCTTT. J is TRBJ1-1 and V is TRBV5-1, with 7 bases aligning to TRBD1. CDR3 length: 17 residues. Germline loops: CDR1 SGHRS, CDR2 YFSETQ. With V trimmed by 5 bases and J by 6 bases, 19 bases remained unmatched.